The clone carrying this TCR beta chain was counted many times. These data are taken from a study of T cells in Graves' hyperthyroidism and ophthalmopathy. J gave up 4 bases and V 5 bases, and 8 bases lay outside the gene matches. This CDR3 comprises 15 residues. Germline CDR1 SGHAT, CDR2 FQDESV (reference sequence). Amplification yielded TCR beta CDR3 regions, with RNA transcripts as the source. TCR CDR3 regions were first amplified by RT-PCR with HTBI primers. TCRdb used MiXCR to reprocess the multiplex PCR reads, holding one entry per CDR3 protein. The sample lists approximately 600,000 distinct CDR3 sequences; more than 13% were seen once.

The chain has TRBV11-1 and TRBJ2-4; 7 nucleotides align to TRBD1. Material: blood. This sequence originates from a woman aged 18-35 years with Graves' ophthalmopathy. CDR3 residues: CASSLTGTYKNIQYF. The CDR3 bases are TGTGCCAGCAGCCTGACAGGGACGTATAAAAACATTCAGTACTTC.